Presented here are 22 T cell receptor beta chains from one specimen sequenced in a study of cytomegalovirus exposure and HLA in healthy donors (dated by TCRdb to 2016 to 2017). Receptor libraries were prepared by the immunoSEQ multiplex PCR assay. Drawn from immuneACCESS, this table holds only the in-frame rearrangements with V and J called that TCRdb kept. Clones are partly lost; checked studies trace under half to an unresolved V gene and leave the rest unexplained. The sample yields hundreds of thousands of clones; roughly 83% were counted once. Of the sample, less than 7% falls within the top ten clones. Specimen: PBMCs. The source is a woman aged 18-29 years in good health and CMV-seronegative.

This clone was detected once. The chain carries TRBV2 and TRBJ2-2; D may be TRBD1 (6 bases). The CDR3 extends over 16 amino acids. Germline CDR1 reads SNHLY; CDR2 reads FYNNEI. The V gene lost 7 bases and the J gene lost 0 bases, with 15 bases spanning the gap. Here the CDR3 DNA reads TGTGCCAGCACTACTCCGACAGGCGCGAACACCGGGGAGCTGTTTTTT. Translated: CASTTPTGANTGELFF.

This clone came up a few times. Other DNA sequences within the sample encode an identical CDR3. The V and J genes are TRBV7-9 and TRBJ1-2; 9 bases agree with TRBD1. Germline assignment: CDR1 SEHNR and CDR2 FQNEAQ (reference sequence). Trimming at V came to 5 bases and at J to 4 bases, leaving 5 bases not matched to a gene. The CDR3 extends over 14 amino acids. CDR3 DNA sequence: TGTGCCAGCAGCCCCCCGGGACAGGGCTATGGCTACACCTTC. Translated: CASSPPGQGYGYTF. Together with reference TRBV7-9 and TRBJ1-2, the CDR3 gives the full variable domain: DTGVSQNPRHKITKRGQNVTFRCDPISEHNRLYWYRQTLGQGPEFLTYFQNEAQLEKSRLLSDRFSAERPKGSFSTLEIQRTEQGDSAMYLCASSPPGQGYGYTFGSGTRLTVV.

The chain couples TRBV27 to TRBJ2-2; D gene ambiguous. V was clipped by 2 bases and J by 0 bases, with 4 bases between them. CDR3 length: 14 residues. CDR1 and CDR2 (germline): MNHEY, SMNVEV (reference sequence). Written as DNA, the CDR3 is TGTGCCAGCAGTTTAGGGTCGAACACCGGGGAGCTGTTTTTT. This codes for CASSLGSNTGELFF.

The chain recombines TRBV2 with TRBJ2-7; D gene uncertain. Germline loops: CDR1 SNHLY, CDR2 FYNNEI. The CDR3 sequence is 14 residues long. Trimming cost V 5 bases and J 4 bases, with 15 bases left between them. As DNA, the CDR3 is TGTGCCAGCAGTTCCCCTGTTCCGTCTTACGAGCAGTACTTC. It is translated as CASSSPVPSYEQYF.

The chain couples TRBV28 to TRBJ2-7, with D tentatively TRBD1 (5 bases). Germline CDR1 reads MDHEN; CDR2 reads SYDVKM. The CDR3 sequence is 13 residues long. Deletions cut 10 bases from V and 0 bases from J, with 13 bases between. The DNA for the CDR3 is TGTGCCACCAGGCAGGGAAGCTCCTACGAGCAGTACTTC. It codes for CATRQGSSYEQYF.

The chain has TRBV7-2 and TRBJ2-7; 8 bases line up with TRBD2. Germline V gene sequence: CDR1 SGHTA, CDR2 FQGNSA. The CDR3 runs to 14 residues. V was clipped by 5 bases and J by 3 bases; unmatched bases: 6. CDR3 nucleotide sequence: TGTGCCAGCAGCCTATGGCTAGCGGGCTACGAGCAGTACTTC. Amino acid sequence: CASSLWLAGYEQYF.

V usage is TRBV10-2 and J usage is TRBJ2-1; a possible D gene is TRBD2 (5 bases). The CDR3 contains 14 residues. The germline CDR1 and CDR2 sequences are WSHSY and SAAADI. With 4 bases removed from V and 3 bases from J, the gap between germline ends came to 10 bases. CDR3 nucleotides: TGCGCCAGCAGTGGGAGGAATTACTACAATGAGCAGTTCTTC. Translated, it gives CASSGRNYYNEQFF.

The gene calls are TRBV18 and TRBJ2-7; perhaps D is TRBD1 or TRBD2 (5 bases each). CDR3 size: 14 residues. Per the germline V gene, CDR1 is KGHSH and CDR2 is LQKENI. Between the trimmed V and J ends, which lost 3 bases and 2 bases, there was a span of 11 bases. The CDR3 nucleotides are TGTGCCAGCTCACCGGGGGACGGAACCTACGAGCAGTACTTC. The encoded protein is CASSPGDGTYEQYF.

This sequence joins TRBV7-8 and TRBJ1-4; D possibly corresponds to TRBD1 (5 bases). Trimming stripped 4 bases from V and 0 bases from J, with 15 bases between. CDR1 is SGHVS and CDR2 is FQNEAQ in the germline V gene. The CDR3 length is 17 residues. CDR3 amino acids: CASSSVRQMTTNEKLFF. The CDR3 DNA sequence: TGTGCCAGCAGCTCAGTGAGACAGATGACAACTAATGAAAAACTGTTTTTT.

The rearrangement joins TRBV30 to TRBJ1-3; a possible D gene is TRBD1 (5 bases). Trimming pared 1 base from V and 2 bases from J, leaving 9 bases between. This CDR3 has 14 amino acids. CDR1 and CDR2 from the germline V gene are GTSNPN and SVGIG (reference sequence). CDR3 DNA sequence: TGTGCCTGGAGTGATCGCAGGGCTGGAAACACCATATATTTT. It is translated as CAWSDRRAGNTIYF.

This chain uses TRBV5-1 with TRBJ1-2, with D perhaps TRBD1 (6 bases). V was trimmed by 2 bases and J by 3 bases, leaving 8 bases between them. Germline V gene sequence: CDR1 SGHRS, CDR2 YFSETQ. The CDR3 totals 13 residues. CDR3 amino acids: CASSLGGYYGYTF. CDR3 in DNA: TGCGCCAGCAGCTTAGGGGGTTACTATGGCTACACCTTC.

V is TRBV19 and J is TRBJ1-1; 8 bases agree with TRBD1. V lost 10 bases to trimming and J lost 0 bases; unmatched junction nucleotides: 7. Per the germline V gene, CDR1 is LNHDA and CDR2 is SQIVND (reference sequence). CDR3 length: 14 residues. Here the CDR3 reads CATTPTGVNTEAFF. The DNA of the CDR3 is TGTGCCACTACACCGACAGGGGTGAACACTGAAGCTTTCTTT.

The genes are TRBV7-8 and TRBJ2-2; D is unclear. CDR1 is SGHVS, CDR2 FQNEAQ, per germline. Trimming removed 5 bases at V and 0 bases at J, with 4 bases between. The CDR3 length is 13 residues. The CDR3 loop reads CASSRPNTGELFF. The CDR3 coding sequence is TGTGCCAGCAGCCGGCCGAACACCGGGGAGCTGTTTTTT.

Ten or more counts support this clone. The rearrangement uses TRBV19 and TRBJ1-4, with no clear D. Germline CDR1 is LNHDA and CDR2 is SQIVND (reference sequence). Trimming left V 9 bases short and J 8 bases short, with 13 bases between. The CDR3 loop spans 12 amino acids. CDR3 sequence (DNA): TGTGCCAGCACCCGAGGGAGAGAAAAACTGTTTTTT. This translates into CASTRGREKLFF. The complete variable domain, with remaining parts taken from reference TRBV19 and TRBJ1-4, reads DGGITQSPKYLFRKEGQNVTLSCEQNLNHDAMYWYRQDPGQGLRLIYYSQIVNDFQKGDIAEGYSVSREKKESFPLTVTSAQKNPTAFYLCASTRGREKLFFGSGTQLSVL.

The chain couples TRBV27 to TRBJ1-6; D is uncertain. Trimming stripped 6 bases from V and 6 bases from J, with 9 bases between. Per germline, CDR1 MNHEY and CDR2 SMNVEV (reference sequence). The CDR3 has 13 residues. This CDR3 reads CASSPGANSPLHF. CDR3 sequence (DNA): TGTGCCAGCAGCCCGGGAGCTAATTCACCCCTCCACTTT.

The chain couples TRBV7-8 to TRBJ1-5, with D unresolved. The CDR3 runs 13 residues. Germline CDR1 SGHVS, CDR2 FQNEAQ. Between the trimmed V and J ends, which lost 2 bases and 6 bases, there was a span of 8 bases. The CDR3 sequence: CASSLNRGQPQHF. The CDR3 region has the DNA TGTGCCAGCAGCTTAAATCGGGGTCAGCCCCAGCATTTT. The full variable domain, rest sourced from reference TRBV7-8 and TRBJ1-5, is GAGVSQSPRYKVAKRGQDVALRCDPISGHVSLFWYQQALGQGPEFLTYFQNEAQLDKSGLPSDRFFAERPEGSVSTLKIQRTQQEDSAVYLCASSLNRGQPQHFGDGTRLSIL.

This clone was recorded a few times. This sequence joins TRBV5-1 and TRBJ1-2; a weak D match, TRBD1 (6 bases). Germline-derived CDR1 and CDR2 are SGHRS and YFSETQ. Between the trimmed V and J ends, which lost 5 bases and 7 bases, there was a span of 18 bases. The CDR3 extends over 14 amino acids. DNA for the CDR3: TGCGCCAGCAGAGAAGGCAGGGGTGTCTCTGGCTACACCTTC. The encoded protein is CASREGRGVSGYTF.

The chain's CDR3 is CASSLGQGYGYTF. The CDR3 bases are TGTGCCAGCAGCTTAGGGCAGGGCTATGGCTACACCTTC. V gene TRBV7-3 combines with J gene TRBJ1-2; perhaps TRBD1 as D (5 bases). The CDR3 loop spans 13 amino acids. Germline V gives CDR1 SGHTA, CDR2 FQGTGA. The V and J ends lost 2 bases and 4 bases respectively, with 8 bases between them.

This sequence joins TRBV9 and TRBJ2-1; D may be TRBD1 (6 bases). Per the germline V gene, CDR1 is SGDLS and CDR2 is YYNGEE. This CDR3 has 15 residues. V was shortened by 3 bases and J by 8 bases, with 18 bases between the two germline ends. CDR3 in amino acids: CASSGPMTGYDEQFF. As DNA, the CDR3 is TGTGCCAGCAGCGGACCCATGACAGGTTACGATGAGCAGTTCTTC.

Ten or more counts support this clone. The CDR3 sequence: CASSQGGTGSYNSPLHF. CDR3 sequence (DNA): TGCGCCAGCAGCCAAGGCGGGACAGGGTCCTATAATTCACCCCTCCACTTT. The chain carries TRBV4-1 and TRBJ1-6; 9 nucleotides match TRBD1. Germline V gene lookup returns CDR1 MGHRA and CDR2 YSYEKL. J was trimmed by 1 base and V by 1 base; bases with no gene match: 2. The CDR3 sequence is 17 residues long.

There are a few counts of this clone. The genes are TRBV7-8 and TRBJ1-2; D gene ambiguous. The CDR3 runs to 13 residues. From germline, CDR1 is SGHVS and CDR2 FQNEAQ. V gave up 5 bases and J gave up 4 bases, with 11 bases separating them. Here the CDR3 reads CASSPAPTYGYTF. CDR3 DNA sequence: TGTGCCAGCAGCCCCGCCCCAACCTATGGCTACACCTTC.

The chain recombines TRBV4-1 with TRBJ2-1; TRBD2 is a possible D gene (5 bases). Trimming took 0 bases from V and 4 from J, leaving 10 bases between them. This CDR3 spans 15 amino acids. Per the germline V gene, CDR1 is MGHRA and CDR2 is YSYEKL. The CDR3 nucleotides read TGCGCCAGCAGCCAAGAGGCTAGCAGGTACAATGAGCAGTTCTTC. Translation: CASSQEASRYNEQFF.